This TCR beta chain was recorded in a study of T cell responses to AZD1222 COVID-19 vaccine. Overall study context: Second-dose groups at about 4 or about 12 weeks were pooled.

Here immunoSEQ multiplex PCR was the method, and the copy in TCRdb shows in-frame clones only, minus some. The sample shows approximately 140,000 clones, about 90% of them seen only once. Broader study findings: Mostly white British, mostly female donors; authors suggested clonal diversity may be underestimated.

CDR1 is DFQATT, CDR2 SNEGSKA, per germline (reference sequence). V was cut by 3 bases and J by 3 bases, with 18 bases left in between. The CDR3 contains 16 residues. Turning to this clone: What it recognizes is unknown.

The source is an adult in good health. The V call is TRBV20-1, the J call TRBJ1-5; TRBD1 is a possible D gene (6 bases). The specimen was peripheral blood, collected on day 0 of AZD1222 vaccination. CDR3 DNA sequence: TGCAGTGCTAGTCCCCAGGGGACTTTCTCCAATCAGCCCCAGCATTTT. Its protein product is CSASPQGTFSNQPQHF.